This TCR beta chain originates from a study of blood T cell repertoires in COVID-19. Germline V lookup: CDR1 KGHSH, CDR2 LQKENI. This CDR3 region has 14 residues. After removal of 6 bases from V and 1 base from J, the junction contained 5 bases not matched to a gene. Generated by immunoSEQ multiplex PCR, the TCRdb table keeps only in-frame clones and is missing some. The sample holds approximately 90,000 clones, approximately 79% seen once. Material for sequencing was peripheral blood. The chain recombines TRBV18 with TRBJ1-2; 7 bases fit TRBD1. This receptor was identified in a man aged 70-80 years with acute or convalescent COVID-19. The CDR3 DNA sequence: TGTGCCAGCTCCCTAGACAGGGTTAACTATGGCTACACCTTC. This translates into CASSLDRVNYGYTF.